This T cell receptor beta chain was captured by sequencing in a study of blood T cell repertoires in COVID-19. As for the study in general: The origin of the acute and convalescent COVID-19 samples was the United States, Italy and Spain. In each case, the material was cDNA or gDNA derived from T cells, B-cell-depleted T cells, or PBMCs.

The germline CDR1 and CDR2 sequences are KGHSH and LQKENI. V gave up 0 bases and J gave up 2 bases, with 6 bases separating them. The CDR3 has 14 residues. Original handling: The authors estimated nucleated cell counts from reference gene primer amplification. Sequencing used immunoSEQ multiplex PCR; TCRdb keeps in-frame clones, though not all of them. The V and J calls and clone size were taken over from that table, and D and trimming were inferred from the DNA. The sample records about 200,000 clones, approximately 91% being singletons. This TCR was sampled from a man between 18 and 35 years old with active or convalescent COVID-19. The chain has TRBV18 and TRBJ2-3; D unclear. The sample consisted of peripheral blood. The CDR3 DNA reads TGTGCCAGCTCACCACCCTACCACACAGATACGCAGTATTTT. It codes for CASSPPYHTDTQYF.